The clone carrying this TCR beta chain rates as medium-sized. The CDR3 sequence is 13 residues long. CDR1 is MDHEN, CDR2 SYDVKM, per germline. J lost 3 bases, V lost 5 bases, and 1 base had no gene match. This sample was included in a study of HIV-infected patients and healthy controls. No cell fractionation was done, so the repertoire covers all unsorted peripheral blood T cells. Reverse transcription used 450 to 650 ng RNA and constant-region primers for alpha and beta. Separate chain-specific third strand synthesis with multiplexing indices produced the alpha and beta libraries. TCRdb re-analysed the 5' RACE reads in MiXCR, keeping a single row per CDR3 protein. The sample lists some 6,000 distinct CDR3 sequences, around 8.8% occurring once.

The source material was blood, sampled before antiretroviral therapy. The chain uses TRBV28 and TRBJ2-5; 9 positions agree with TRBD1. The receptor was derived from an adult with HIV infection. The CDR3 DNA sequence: TGTGCCAGCAGTCGGGACAGGGAAGAGACCCAGTACTTC. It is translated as CASSRDREETQYF.